One sample yielded the 11 T cell receptor beta chains listed below, sequenced in a study of T cells in severe cutaneous drug reactions. Libraries were made by iRepertoire multiplex PCR with TCR subtype-specific primers for bulk and single-cell sequencing. Following a re-call of the multiplex PCR reads, TCRdb has one entry per CDR3 protein and lacks DNA. The table for this sample gives roughly 2,200 distinct CDR3 sequences. Sequenced patients had Stevens-Johnson syndrome or toxic epidermal necrolysis caused by carbamazepine. The sample consisted of PBMCs. These receptors all come from a human donor with Stevens-Johnson syndrome, a severe cutaneous drug reaction.

This clonotype registers hyperexpanded by frequency. The rearrangement joins TRBV27 to TRBJ2-1; TCRdb lists TRBD1, though no DNA is available to test this call. Germline V lookup: CDR1 MNHEY, CDR2 SMNVEV (reference sequence). This CDR3 is 15 amino acids long. The CDR3 sequence is CASSPGTGIYNEQFF.

In terms of frequency, this clonotype is medium-sized (0.01 to 0.1%). The rearrangement links TRBV7-9 to TRBJ1-6; TCRdb's D gene call, TRBD1, goes unchecked for lack of DNA. The CDR3 covers 15 residues. Germline values: CDR1 SEHNR, CDR2 FQNEAQ (reference sequence). The CDR3 sequence: CASSLGLGENSPLHF.

This chain connects TRBV4-2 to TRBJ1-2; TCRdb calls TRBD1, which cannot be checked without DNA. CDR1 and CDR2 (germline): LGHNA, YNFKEQ. The CDR3 extends over 14 amino acids. The CDR3 loop reads CASSQDEGVYGYTF.

The chain employs TRBV15 and TRBJ1-5; TCRdb reports TRBD1, a call that lacks DNA to check it against. Germline loops: CDR1 LNHNV, CDR2 YYDKDF (reference sequence). The length of the CDR3 is 20 residues. The CDR3 region is CATSRDPGTADADSNQPQHF.

The CDR3 protein is CAWSGGDFNEQFF. The chain has TRBV30 and TRBJ2-1; TCRdb returns TRBD2, unconfirmable since there is no DNA. Germline CDR1 GTSNPN, CDR2 SVGIG (reference sequence). The CDR3 runs to 13 residues.

Judged by frequency, this clonotype is medium-sized. The chain combines TRBV18 with TRBJ2-5. The germline V gene encodes CDR1 KGHSH and CDR2 LQKENI. The CDR3 totals 12 residues. Here the CDR3 reads CASSRYQETQYF.

Measured by frequency, this clonotype is large (0.1 to 1%). The chain combines TRBV6-1 with TRBJ1-5. Germline V CDR1 and CDR2: MNHNS, SASEGT. The CDR3 runs to 18 residues. The CDR3 region is CASIPKEKRRTFNQPQHF.

Frequency places this clonotype as large. The genes are TRBV28 and TRBJ1-1; the TCRdb D gene call, TRBD1, has no DNA to confirm it. This CDR3 is 17 amino acids long. Germline V lookup: CDR1 MDHEN, CDR2 SYDVKM. CDR3 in amino acids: CASRPLTGTDRNTEAFF.

The genes are TRBV27 and TRBJ2-1; there is no DNA to check the TCRdb D call of TRBD2. From germline, CDR1 is MNHEY and CDR2 SMNVEV (reference sequence). The CDR3 consists of 15 residues. The CDR3 spells CASSMLASGDNEQFF.

By frequency, this clonotype is medium-sized. The chain recombines TRBV4-1 with TRBJ2-3; TCRdb's D gene call, TRBD1, goes unchecked for lack of DNA. The CDR3 spans 16 residues. Germline V gives CDR1 MGHRA, CDR2 YSYEKL. The CDR3 loop reads CASSQPYRGFADTQYF.

The CDR3 loop is CASKGGRVNTGELFF. This chain connects TRBV28 to TRBJ2-2; TCRdb gives TRBD2 as the D gene, but with no DNA this cannot be confirmed. The germline gives CDR1 MDHEN, CDR2 SYDVKM. This CDR3 contains 15 residues.